This T cell receptor beta chain was captured by sequencing in a study of CD8 T cells in ankylosing spondylitis. As to this clonotype: The antigen remains unidentified. The junction departs from germline at one end; a sequencing error may be responsible.

Findings and limits, study-wide: Made up of several highly homologous variants, a TCR beta motif appeared characteristic of ankylosing spondylitis blood. Reportedly, significant enrichment of disease-linked clones occurred in matched ankylosing spondylitis synovial fluid.

There are 11 residues in the CDR3. The germline V gene encodes CDR1 LGHDT and CDR2 YNNKEL (reference sequence). TCRdb used MiXCR to reprocess the 5' RACE reads, holding one entry per CDR3 protein. The sample has around 130,000 distinct CDR3 sequences, roughly 17% seen once. Sample: blood, either unsorted or a sorted T cell fraction (not recorded which). The genes are TRBV3-1 and TRBJ2-5; the D call may be TRBD1 or TRBD2 (5 bases each). This receptor was identified in a male donor with ankylosing spondylitis. The CDR3 region has the DNA TGTGCCAGCAGCCACGAGGGGTACTCCGGCTTC. Amino acids: CASSHEGYSGF.